The text below deals with one T cell receptor beta chain. Its antigen is currently not known. It has no much larger one-base neighbor in the sample; base qualities were not kept. These data belong to a study of blood T cells in healthy people across ages (dated by TCRdb to the mid-2010s). General notes on the study: In model experiments, roughly one uniquely barcoded TCR beta cDNA molecule per two T cells was captured by template switching. To track age-related changes in TCR beta repertoire diversity, the study relied on deep sequencing normalized with unique cDNA molecular identifiers. Four age groups were formed from the donors: young (average approximately 15 years), middle-aged (around 39), aged (over 55) and long-lived (around 82). To avoid experimental bias, donors of different ages were spread randomly across the sequencing lanes. Two additional independent replicas of 1 million unique cDNA reads from the same blood draw were analyzed for two donors (one aged 18 to 30 and one aged 80 or older).

The 39 donors, aged roughly 6 to 100 years, were systemically healthy Caucasian individuals from Russia. Each donor gave ten milliliters of peripheral blood, collected into EDTA-treated Vacutainer tubes. PBMCs were isolated by Ficoll-Paque density-gradient centrifugation, with at least 7 million obtained per sample. Total RNA, at least 6 micrograms per sample, was extracted from PBMCs with Trizol reagent. For every donor, an aliquot of PBMCs went through flow cytometry to measure the percentages of naive CD45RAhigh/CD27high T cells. Library prep was done by 5' RACE. The sequencer was an Illumina HiSeq 2500. A second PCR of about 6 to 11 cycles was performed with a sample-barcoded 5' primer and a J-beta primer mix. Each TCR beta cDNA molecule received a unique molecular identifier from a template-switch 5' adaptor carrying 12 random nucleotides. At least 3 million CDR3-containing paired-end reads were obtained from each sample. The Mint cDNA synthesis kit, primed by a TRBC-specific oligonucleotide, was used to synthesize first-strand cDNA from all RNA. After uracil-DNA glycosylase treatment, a first 18-cycle PCR used universal primers M1SS and BC2_uni_R on all cDNA. For the original study's pipeline: Normalization of each sample was performed by random selection of 1 million high-quality reads, each carrying a distinct molecular identifier. Instead of being binned into consensus sequences, reads with shared molecular identifiers were discarded. MiTCR, with a Q25 quality threshold and the strictest error-elimination algorithm, was used for CDR3 identification, clonotype clustering and error correction. A nonparametric unseen species model with Euler transformation was used to estimate lower-bound total TCR beta diversity. TCRdb reran the public reads through fastp at Q25 and MiXCR, keeping productive beta chains. CDR3 protein sequences are deduplicated, and each keeps its most common genes and DNA. The V and J calls here are based on TCRdb, not the publication. In this sample the table shows about 640,000 distinct CDR3 sequences, roughly two fifths of which occur a single time. Around 32% of the sample is taken by the ten largest.

The germline V gene encodes CDR1 SGHRS and CDR2 YFSETQ. From the cysteine up to the phenylalanine, the CDR3 has a length of 16 residues. The sequence is cut down to CDR3 DNA, 48 bases in frame from base 1. Overall study results and their limits: Observed TCR beta diversity correlated strongly with the percentage of naive T cells measured by flow cytometry. Bulk unsorted PBMC profiling prevented conclusive comparison of naive and antigen-experienced compartments. The long-lived group showed more naive CD4+ T cells, fewer expanded clones and increased TCR diversity than the aged group, suggesting age selection. Total diversity estimates from one million sequenced T cells were considered lower bounds and underestimates. Because donor CMV infection status was unknown, age-related changes in expanded clonotypes were potentially confounded. As age increased, observed TCR beta diversity per million T cells dropped in a roughly linear way, and a significant reduction was already evident by age 40.

The chain joins TRBV5-1 to TRBJ2-5, with 12 middle bases fitting TRBD2. The J call may be in error: the DNA end matches TRBJ2-7 better. Sequenced: blood. The sequence was collected from an elderly man in good health. The nucleotide sequence reads TGCGCCAGCAGCTTTACTAGCGGGGGGACCCTCAACGAGCAGTACTTC. The translation is CASSFTSGGTLNEQYF.